These 27 T cell receptor beta chains originate from one sample sequenced in a study of T cells in Graves' hyperthyroidism and ophthalmopathy (dated by TCRdb to between 2019 and 2020). The method behind the library was multiplex PCR. Instrument on record: Illumina HiSeq 2000. The TCR beta CDR3 regions were amplified from the RNA transcripts. A first-round RT-PCR of the TCR CDR3 used the HTBI primer set with the Qiagen OneStep RT-PCR kit. Using fastp at Q25 and MiXCR, TCRdb reprocessed the public reads and kept productive beta chains. Rows merge per CDR3 protein into single entries with the most common DNA and genes. For this sample there are about 180,000 distinct CDR3 sequences; roughly 10% appear just once. Roughly a fifth of the sample is held by the ten biggest clonotypes. Sequenced material: blood. All receptors derive from a woman in her late teens or twenties with Graves' hyperthyroidism that later progressed to Graves' ophthalmopathy.

This clonotype came up many times. The chain carries TRBV20-1 and TRBJ2-5; no firm D call. This CDR3 comprises 14 residues. V lost 4 bases and J 1 base, leaving 13 bases between the germline ends. Germline CDR1 is DFQATT and CDR2 is SNEGSKA (reference sequence). The CDR3 protein is CSATDDRFQETQYF. The CDR3 region has the DNA TGCAGTGCTACCGATGACCGTTTCCAAGAGACCCAGTACTTC.

The chain is built from TRBV19 and TRBJ2-2; TRBD2 aligns across 7 bases. CDR1 is LNHDA, CDR2 SQIVND, per germline (reference sequence). This CDR3 is built from 15 residues. The J segment lost 3 bases and the V segment lost 5 bases, leaving 6 bases of the junction unmatched. The CDR3 DNA follows: TGTGCCAGTAGTCATCTAGCGGATTACACCGGGGAGCTGTTTTTT. Amino acid sequence: CASSHLADYTGELFF. The full variable domain, its missing parts supplied by reference TRBV19 and TRBJ2-2, is DGGITQSPKYLFRKEGQNVTLSCEQNLNHDAMYWYRQDPGQGLRLIYYSQIVNDFQKGDIAEGYSVSREKKESFPLTVTSAQKNPTAFYLCASSHLADYTGELFFGEGSRLTVL.

This chain connects TRBV5-6 to TRBJ1-5; unclear D gene. V was trimmed by 4 bases and J by 3 bases, leaving 11 bases between them. This CDR3 contains 14 residues. Germline V gene sequence: CDR1 SGHDT, CDR2 YYEEEE. The DNA of the CDR3 is TGTGCCAGCAGCATCGGGCCCACCAATCAGCCCCAGCATTTT. It yields the protein CASSIGPTNQPQHF.

This clonotype was counted ten times or more. V is TRBV28 and J is TRBJ1-1; D uncertain. V lost 3 bases and J lost 5, with 13 bases in between. CDR1 is MDHEN, CDR2 SYDVKM, per germline. The CDR3 is made up of 14 amino acids. CDR3 DNA: TGTGCCAGCAGTTTTGGTCCGGTTTTAACTGAAGCTTTCTTT. Its translation: CASSFGPVLTEAFF.

This clonotype was detected a few times. This chain joins TRBV5-8 and TRBJ2-2, with a weak D call TRBD1 (8 bases). Trimming took 4 bases from V and 1 from J, leaving 20 bases between them. The CDR3 covers 18 residues. Germline loops: CDR1 SGHTS, CDR2 YDEGEE. The CDR3 region has the DNA TGTGCCAGCAGCGCCCACCCGGGGGGACAGGTGAACACCGGGGAGCTGTTTTTT. It is translated as CASSAHPGGQVNTGELFF.

This clonotype was seen at least ten times. V is TRBV2 and J is TRBJ2-2, with D tentatively TRBD1 (6 bases). Germline-derived CDR1 and CDR2 are SNHLY and FYNNEI. This CDR3 comprises 17 residues. Trimming removed 6 bases from V and 1 base from J, with 18 bases in between. CDR3 amino acids: CASSHRTDPWNTGELFF. The DNA of the CDR3 is TGTGCCAGCAGCCATAGGACAGATCCATGGAACACCGGGGAGCTGTTTTTT.

This clonotype was observed at least ten times. The chain has TRBV11-1 and TRBJ2-7; 8 nucleotides align to TRBD2. The CDR3 length is 16 residues. The germline CDR1 and CDR2 sequences are SGHAT and FQDESV (reference sequence). After removal of 5 bases from V and 2 bases from J, the junction contained 11 bases not matched to a gene. The CDR3 sequence is CASSLTRTSKTYEQYF. For the CDR3, the DNA is TGTGCCAGCAGCCTAACCCGGACTAGCAAGACCTACGAGCAGTACTTC.

At least ten counts were recorded for this clonotype. The chain has TRBV6-1 and TRBJ1-5; 8 bases fit TRBD1. The CDR3 is made up of 13 amino acids. The trim removed 8 bases at V and 6 bases at J, leaving 6 bases unmatched. Germline V gene sequence: CDR1 MNHNS, CDR2 SASEGT. Here the CDR3 DNA reads TGTGCCAGCCTGACAGGGGAGGCTCAGCCCCAGCATTTT. Its protein product is CASLTGEAQPQHF.

This clonotype showed up many times. V and J are TRBV12-3 or TRBV12-4 and TRBJ1-6; the D gene is possibly TRBD1 (5 bases). This CDR3 contains 17 residues. Deletions cut 7 bases from V and 0 bases from J, with 16 bases between. Here the CDR3 reads CASTLTGGSSYNSPLHF. CDR3 coding DNA: TGTGCCAGCACCCTTACGGGGGGTAGCTCCTATAATTCACCCCTCCACTTT.

In this sample, this clonotype turned up many times. V usage is TRBV15 and J usage is TRBJ1-5, with TRBD1 matching 10 bases. V trimming: 5 bases; J trimming: 4 bases; junction bases outside the gene matches: 5. CDR1 and CDR2 (germline): LNHNV, YYDKDF (reference sequence). This CDR3 has 15 residues. The CDR3 spells CATSRGTGDNQPQHF. In DNA, the CDR3 is TGTGCCACCAGCCGCGGGACAGGGGATAATCAGCCCCAGCATTTT. The whole variable domain, remainder taken from reference TRBV15 and TRBJ1-5, is DAMVIQNPRYQVTQFGKPVTLSCSQTLNHNVMYWYQQKSSQAPKLLFHYYDKDFNNEADTPDNFQSRRPNTSFCFLDIRSPGLGDTAMYLCATSRGTGDNQPQHFGDGTRLSIL.

This clonotype was observed many times. V is TRBV2 and J is TRBJ2-1; 11 bases match TRBD2. V was clipped by 5 bases and J by 5 bases; unmatched bases: 11. CDR1 is SNHLY, CDR2 FYNNEI, per germline. The CDR3 sequence is 17 residues long. CDR3 in amino acids: CASSSPASGRPNNEQFF. Written as DNA, the CDR3 is TGTGCCAGCAGTTCACCGGCTAGCGGGAGGCCTAACAATGAGCAGTTCTTC.

This clonotype was picked up many times. The V and J genes are TRBV7-3 and TRBJ2-2, with 8 bases aligning to TRBD2. This CDR3 is built from 18 residues. J was trimmed by 0 bases and V by 0 bases; bases with no gene match: 6. Germline V lookup: CDR1 SGHTA, CDR2 FQGTGA. Here the CDR3 reads CASSLTPSGFANTGELFF. CDR3 coding DNA: TGTGCCAGCAGCTTAACGCCTAGCGGGTTCGCGAACACCGGGGAGCTGTTTTTT. The variable domain in full, with the rest retrieved from reference TRBV7-3 and TRBJ2-2, is GAGVSQTPSNKVTEKGKYVELRCDPISGHTALYWYRQSLGQGPEFLIYFQGTGAADDSGLPNDRFFAVRPEGSVSTLKIQRTERGDSAVYLCASSLTPSGFANTGELFFGEGSRLTVL.

This clonotype was seen many times. The gene calls are TRBV12-3 or TRBV12-4 and TRBJ1-4; 7 positions agree with TRBD1. The CDR3 spans 13 residues. V lost 10 bases and J lost 8; bases outside the gene matches: 10. The chain's CDR3 is CAIKRTGTEKLFF. In DNA form, the CDR3 reads TGTGCCATAAAGAGGACAGGTACCGAAAAACTGTTTTTT.

This sequence joins TRBV7-3 and TRBJ2-5; 13 bases fit TRBD2. Germline V gives CDR1 SGHTA, CDR2 FQGTGA. The CDR3 consists of 19 residues. Losses at the gene ends were 3 bases for V and 3 bases for J; bases not matched to a gene: 13. The CDR3 nucleotides read TGTGCCAGCAGCTTGGCACCGGGACTAGCGGGAACGCTAGAAGAGACCCAGTACTTC. It yields the protein CASSLAPGLAGTLEETQYF.

V gene TRBV27 combines with J gene TRBJ2-3, with D maybe TRBD2 (6 bases). Trimming took off 6 bases at V and 6 bases at J, with 19 bases between the two ends. This CDR3 is 15 amino acids long. Germline-derived CDR1 and CDR2 are MNHEY and SMNVEV (reference sequence). The DNA for the CDR3 is TGTGCCAGCAGACTTGGGGGGATCTCGGGGGATACGCAGTATTTT. This encodes CASRLGGISGDTQYF.

This chain joins TRBV28 and TRBJ1-4; possibly TRBD1 for D (5 bases). The CDR3 spans 16 residues. V was trimmed by 2 bases and J by 3 bases, leaving 13 bases between them. Looked up from germline, CDR1 is MDHEN and CDR2 is SYDVKM. The CDR3 DNA sequence: TGTGCCAGCAGTTTAATGCAGACAGACCCTAATGAAAAACTGTTTTTT. Translation gives CASSLMQTDPNEKLFF.

The chain uses TRBV18 and TRBJ2-1; the match to TRBD2 covers 7 bases. The ends lost 3 bases at V and 0 bases at J; junction bases unmatched: 5. The CDR3 consists of 16 residues. CDR1 and CDR2 from the germline V gene are KGHSH and LQKENI. CDR3 coding DNA: TGTGCCAGCTCACCTCGGCTAGCGGACTCCTACAATGAGCAGTTCTTC. Translated, it gives CASSPRLADSYNEQFF.

Only a few counts were recorded for this clonotype. V is TRBV5-6 and J is TRBJ1-5; TRBD1 matches at 9 bases. The length of the CDR3 is 14 residues. Germline V CDR1 and CDR2: SGHDT, YYEEEE. The V segment lost 4 bases and the J segment 5 bases; nucleotides outside the gene matches: 4. The CDR3 DNA sequence: TGTGCCAGCAGCCCGGGACAGGGACATCAGCCCCAGCATTTT. As protein: CASSPGQGHQPQHF.

This clonotype was counted ten times or more. V gene TRBV6-1 combines with J gene TRBJ1-1; a possible D gene is TRBD1 (5 bases). The CDR3 has 14 amino acids. V was shortened by 1 base and J by 3 bases, with 9 bases between the two germline ends. The germline CDR1 and CDR2 sequences are MNHNS and SASEGT. In DNA form, the CDR3 reads TGTGCCAGCAGTGAAGGGGAGGGGTACACTGAAGCTTTCTTT. Its protein is CASSEGEGYTEAFF.

Many counts were recorded for this clonotype. The V and J genes are TRBV27 and TRBJ2-2; 9 bases map to TRBD1. This CDR3 region has 15 residues. CDR1 is MNHEY, CDR2 SMNVEV, per germline (reference sequence). Trimming took 8 bases from V and 2 from J; bases not matched to a gene: 6. The CDR3 DNA reads as TGTGCCAGCTGGAGGGACAGGGCTAACACCGGGGAGCTGTTTTTT. It specifies CASWRDRANTGELFF.

In its sample, this clonotype was seen many times. The chain combines TRBV27 with TRBJ1-1; D gene uncertain. Looked up from germline, CDR1 is MNHEY and CDR2 is SMNVEV (reference sequence). CDR3 size: 14 residues. The V end was cut by 7 bases, the J end by 1 base, with 13 bases between. The CDR3 loop is CASTSGVRNTEAFF. The CDR3 bases are TGTGCCAGCACCTCCGGTGTGAGGAACACTGAAGCTTTCTTT.

In its sample, this clonotype was seen a few times. The chain links TRBV6-1 to TRBJ2-1; possibly TRBD1 or TRBD2 for D (5 bases each). V was cut by 5 bases and J by 9 bases, with 17 bases left in between. Germline loops: CDR1 MNHNS, CDR2 SASEGT. The CDR3 consists of 14 residues. The CDR3 loop is CASSSPSDGGEQFF. The CDR3 region has the DNA TGTGCCAGCAGTTCCCCCAGCGATGGGGGTGAGCAGTTCTTC.

In its sample, this clonotype was seen many times. The chain carries TRBV18 and TRBJ2-3; 7 bases are a match to TRBD2. Per the germline V gene, CDR1 is KGHSH and CDR2 is LQKENI. CDR3 length equals 14 residues. After removal of 2 bases from V and 1 base from J, the junction contained 0 bases not matched to a gene. This chain's CDR3 is CASSPTSGTDTQYF. For the CDR3, the DNA is TGTGCCAGCTCACCAACTAGCGGCACAGATACGCAGTATTTT.

Many counts were recorded for this clonotype. V is TRBV29-1 and J is TRBJ2-7; TRBD1 matches 7 bases. Germline-derived CDR1 and CDR2 are SQVTM and ANQGSEA. The CDR3 is made up of 14 amino acids. J was trimmed by 0 bases and V by 4 bases; bases with no gene match: 6. The CDR3 loop is CSVVTGQSSYEQYF. DNA for the CDR3: TGCAGCGTTGTCACGGGACAGAGCTCCTACGAGCAGTACTTC.

This clonotype was counted many times. The J gene is TRBJ1-5, the V gene TRBV30, with TRBD1 identical over 9 bases. V shed 4 bases and J 4 bases; nucleotides not matched to a gene: 5. The V gene's germline CDR1 is GTSNPN and CDR2 SVGIG (reference sequence). The CDR3 has 14 amino acids. CDR3 nucleotides: TGTGCCTGGACGACCGGGACAGGGAATCAGCCCCAGCATTTT. Residues: CAWTTGTGNQPQHF.

This clonotype was picked up many times. The rearrangement links TRBV20-1 to TRBJ2-3; 10 nucleotides match TRBD1. Germline V gene sequence: CDR1 DFQATT, CDR2 SNEGSKA (reference sequence). The CDR3 has 16 amino acids. The junction had 11 bases not matched to a gene; V was cut back by 6 bases and J by 2 bases. The CDR3 coding sequence is TGCAGTGCCCCGACCCGGACAGGGGGGGTCACAGATACGCAGTATTTT. Its translation: CSAPTRTGGVTDTQYF.

This clonotype showed up many times. The V call is TRBV30, the J call TRBJ2-7; D ambiguous. Germline CDR1 is GTSNPN and CDR2 is SVGIG (reference sequence). CDR3 length equals 11 residues. V was clipped by 4 bases and J by 5 bases, with 9 bases between them. The CDR3 sequence: CAWKHPHEQYF. The CDR3 coding sequence is TGTGCCTGGAAGCACCCCCACGAGCAGTACTTC.